These 13 T cell receptor beta chains share one sample of origin, sequenced in a study of naive and memory T cell subsets. Two oligonucleotides, mixed equimolar, formed the beta constant-region primer covering TRBC1 and TRBC2. TCRdb analysed the UMI-ligation and nested PCR reads with MiXCR anew, one entry per CDR3 protein. This table has tens of thousands of distinct CDR3 sequences, approximately 12% appearing once. The material sequenced was effector memory CD4+ T cells from blood. The subset denotes: effector memory, CD45RA- CD27-. All receptors come from a human donor in good health.

This clonotype was seen a handful of times. The chain combines TRBV10-3 with TRBJ2-1; D might be TRBD1 (6 bases). The ends were cut back, 3 bases at V and 5 bases at J, with 14 bases in the middle. Germline lookup yields CDR1 ENHRY and CDR2 SYGVKD. The CDR3 length is 15 residues. CDR3 sequence reads: CAISDSRGSNNEQFF. The CDR3 DNA sequence: TGTGCCATCAGTGACTCAAGGGGGTCCAACAATGAGCAGTTCTTC.

This chain uses TRBV19 with TRBJ2-7; the match to TRBD2 covers 13 bases. The germline CDR1 and CDR2 sequences are LNHDA and SQIVND (reference sequence). The CDR3 runs 16 residues. V was pared by 4 bases and J by 7 bases, with 10 bases of the junction left unmatched. This CDR3 reads CASSTGTSGTIGEQYF. CDR3 sequence (DNA): TGTGCCAGTAGTACAGGGACTAGCGGGACTATTGGGGAGCAGTACTTC.

The chain joins TRBV18 to TRBJ2-7; weak D call: TRBD2 (6 bases). The CDR3 runs to 15 residues. Germline V gene lookup returns CDR1 KGHSH and CDR2 LQKENI. V lost 3 bases and J lost 0, with 12 bases in between. Written as DNA, the CDR3 is TGTGCCAGCTCACCCGGGACTGCGAGCTCCTACGAGCAGTACTTC. Translation gives CASSPGTASSYEQYF.

The chain recombines TRBV6-1 with TRBJ2-6; D not certain. V was trimmed by 8 bases and J by 3 bases, leaving 11 bases between them. CDR3 length: 14 amino acids. Looked up from germline, CDR1 is MNHNS and CDR2 is SASEGT. CDR3 residues: CASFRGVGANVLTF. The CDR3 nucleotides read TGTGCCAGCTTCAGAGGAGTTGGGGCCAACGTCCTGACTTTC.

The V and J genes are TRBV12-5 and TRBJ2-7; 8 bases line up with TRBD1. This CDR3 region has 16 residues. Trimming removed 2 bases from V and 2 bases from J; junction bases left unmatched: 8. The germline V gene has CDR1 LGHNT and CDR2 FRNRAP. In DNA, the CDR3 is TGTGCTAGTGGTTTGTTAACCGGACAGGGAGCCTACGAGCAGTACTTC. Residues: CASGLLTGQGAYEQYF.

This rearrangement joins TRBV12-3 or TRBV12-4 to TRBJ2-6, with D unresolved. V dropped 2 bases and J dropped 0 bases, with 5 bases sitting between them. CDR3 length: 15 amino acids. CDR3 coding DNA: TGTGCCAGCAGTTTAACGAGCTCTGGGGCCAACGTCCTGACTTTC. Its translation is CASSLTSSGANVLTF.

The chain links TRBV4-3 to TRBJ1-2, with a tentative D call TRBD1 (5 bases). Germline CDR1 LGHNA, CDR2 YSLEER. With 0 bases removed from V and 4 bases from J, the gap between germline ends came to 12 bases. The CDR3 runs to 15 residues. In nucleotides, the CDR3 is TGCGCCAGCAGCCAAGATGAGCAGGGCCGCTATGGCTACACCTTC. Protein product: CASSQDEQGRYGYTF.

This clonotype appeared many times. This chain links TRBV7-2 with TRBJ2-4, with D maybe TRBD2 (6 bases). The CDR3 is 17 amino acids. Trimming removed 1 base at V and 0 bases at J, with 13 bases between. Per the germline V gene, CDR1 is SGHTA and CDR2 is FQGNSA. The CDR3 nucleotides are TGTGCCAGCAGCTTAGAGGTTGGCGGGACAGCCAAAAACATTCAGTACTTC. It translates to CASSLEVGGTAKNIQYF.

This clonotype was counted ten times or more. The chain combines TRBV29-1 with TRBJ2-7; 9 positions agree with TRBD1. From germline, CDR1 is SQVTM and CDR2 ANQGSEA. The length of the CDR3 is 13 residues. V lost 6 bases, J lost 3 bases, and 6 bases stayed unmatched. The CDR3 loop is CSVPGQGRYEQYF. The CDR3 DNA reads as TGCAGCGTACCGGGACAGGGACGCTACGAGCAGTACTTC.

This clonotype is classed as medium-sized. This chain connects TRBV12-3 or TRBV12-4 to TRBJ2-3; D gene ambiguous. The CDR3 has 13 amino acids. Trimming took 0 bases from V and 6 from J, leaving 7 bases between them. CDR3 in amino acids: CASSLARRDTQYF. The CDR3 DNA is TGTGCCAGCAGTTTAGCGCGGCGGGATACGCAGTATTTT.

The chain has TRBV7-6 and TRBJ2-5, with 8 nucleotides matching TRBD2. CDR3 length equals 15 residues. V lost 5 bases to trimming and J lost 2 bases; unmatched junction nucleotides: 7. The germline V gene encodes CDR1 SGHVS and CDR2 FNYEAQ. This CDR3 reads CASSLRTSLQETQYF. For the CDR3, the DNA is TGTGCCAGCAGCCTGAGGACTAGCCTACAAGAGACCCAGTACTTC. Based on the CDR3 plus reference TRBV7-6 and TRBJ2-5, the full variable domain is GAGVSQSPRYKVTKRGQDVALRCDPISGHVSLYWYRQALGQGPEFLTYFNYEAQQDKSGLPNDRFSAERPEGSISTLTIQRTEQRDSAMYRCASSLRTSLQETQYFGPGTRLLVL.

This clonotype is judged medium-sized. V usage is TRBV28 and J usage is TRBJ1-1, with D perhaps matching TRBD1 (6 bases). V shed 6 bases and J shed 0 bases, with 17 bases lying between them. CDR1 MDHEN and CDR2 SYDVKM come from the germline V gene. The CDR3 sequence is 16 residues long. The CDR3 coding sequence is TGTGCCAGCAGCCTAATGGGGGGGGCTCTGAACACTGAAGCTTTCTTT. Translated, it gives CASSLMGGALNTEAFF.

The V and J genes are TRBV7-8 and TRBJ2-1, with TRBD2 matching 9 bases. The CDR3 runs 15 residues. Trimming removed 0 bases from V and 6 bases from J; junction bases left unmatched: 3. CDR1 SGHVS and CDR2 FQNEAQ come from the germline V gene. The CDR3 loop reads CASSLASGGGNEQFF. The DNA for the CDR3 is TGTGCCAGCAGCTTAGCTAGCGGGGGAGGCAATGAGCAGTTCTTC.